Below are 29 T cell receptor beta chains sequenced from a single sample in a study of early T cells in non-severe SARS-CoV-2 infection. TCRdb analysed the 5' RACE reads with MiXCR anew, one entry per CDR3 protein. The profile shows 29,000 or so distinct CDR3 sequences, roughly 5% of them singletons. The sample taken for sequencing was whole blood. The receptors here all came from an adult who was a healthcare worker with PCR-confirmed SARS-CoV-2 infection or an uninfected control (not recorded which).

The sample holds many counts of this clonotype. The chain combines TRBV7-9 with TRBJ2-3; maybe TRBD1 (5 bases). V lost 7 bases to trimming and J lost 2 bases, with 19 bases between them. The germline V gene encodes CDR1 SEHNR and CDR2 FQNEAQ (reference sequence). The CDR3 loop spans 16 amino acids. The CDR3 sequence: CASTPGNSKTTDTQYF. The CDR3 DNA sequence: TGTGCCAGCACTCCAGGGAACTCAAAAACCACAGATACGCAGTATTTT.

This clonotype was picked up many times. The rearrangement joins TRBV20-1 to TRBJ2-7; a possible D gene is TRBD1 (5 bases). Between the trimmed V and J ends, which lost 2 bases and 4 bases, there was a span of 21 bases. There are 16 residues in the CDR3. Germline CDR1 DFQATT, CDR2 SNEGSKA (reference sequence). The CDR3, as DNA: TGCAGTGCTAGAAGGGGTCGGCAAGGGGTTGGGTACGAGCAGTACTTC. This codes for CSARRGRQGVGYEQYF.

The sample holds many counts of this clonotype. The CDR3 DNA follows: TGCGCCAGCAGAGAGAGCGGGGCCTTAAGCTCCTACGAGCAGTACTTC. It yields the protein CASRESGALSSYEQYF. V is TRBV5-1 and J is TRBJ2-7; TRBD2 agrees at 7 bases. This CDR3 spans 16 amino acids. The V gene end was trimmed by 5 bases and the J gene end by 0 bases; junction bases not matched to a gene: 11. Germline CDR1 is SGHRS and CDR2 is YFSETQ.

This clonotype was observed many times. The gene calls are TRBV20-1 and TRBJ1-5, with D possibly matching TRBD1 (5 bases). Trimming took off 1 base at V and 5 bases at J, with 6 bases between the two ends. The germline gives CDR1 DFQATT, CDR2 SNEGSKA (reference sequence). The CDR3 loop spans 12 amino acids. For the CDR3, the DNA is TGCAGTGCTAGAGCGGGGGATCAGCCCCAGCATTTT. Translating gives CSARAGDQPQHF.

This clonotype was seen just once. The chain joins TRBV29-1 to TRBJ2-1; D gene unclear. Trimming shortened V by 7 bases and J by 5 bases, and 3 bases separated the two germline ends. The CDR3 has 9 amino acids. Germline CDR1 is SQVTM and CDR2 is ANQGSEA. In nucleotides, the CDR3 is TGCAGCGCCGACAATGAGCAGTTCTTC. Protein product: CSADNEQFF.

This clonotype was recorded many times. The CDR3 is CSGQREGLPEQFF. CDR3 in DNA: TGCAGCGGTCAGCGGGAGGGCCTACCTGAGCAGTTCTTC. The genes are TRBV29-1 and TRBJ2-1; TRBD2 agrees at 10 bases. The germline V gene encodes CDR1 SQVTM and CDR2 ANQGSEA. V shed 7 bases, J shed 9 bases, and the junction held 9 bases outside the gene matches. This CDR3 has 13 amino acids.

The rearrangement uses TRBV7-8 and TRBJ1-2, with TRBD1 identical over 8 bases. V shed 4 bases, J shed 4 bases, and the junction held 8 bases outside the gene matches. Germline loops: CDR1 SGHVS, CDR2 FQNEAQ. This CDR3 region has 15 residues. CDR3 loop: CASSSTTGAGYGYTF. CDR3 nucleotide sequence: TGTGCCAGCAGCTCGACGACAGGGGCGGGCTATGGCTACACCTTC.

This clonotype was counted at least ten times. This chain connects TRBV20-1 to TRBJ2-4; D is unclear. The CDR3 spans 13 residues. V was clipped by 0 bases and J by 1 base, with 4 bases between them. Germline loops: CDR1 DFQATT, CDR2 SNEGSKA (reference sequence). CDR3 in amino acids: CSARDWAKNIQYF. The CDR3 DNA follows: TGCAGTGCTAGAGACTGGGCCAAAAACATTCAGTACTTC.

This clonotype was seen repeatedly, ten times or more. The chain couples TRBV20-1 to TRBJ1-1; D is undetermined. There are 14 residues in the CDR3. CDR1 is DFQATT and CDR2 is SNEGSKA in the germline V gene (reference sequence). V was clipped by 0 bases and J by 2 bases, with 10 bases between them. CDR3 loop: CSAREMAGNTEAFF. For the CDR3, the DNA is TGCAGTGCTAGAGAAATGGCAGGCAACACTGAAGCTTTCTTT.

At least ten counts were recorded for this clonotype. V usage is TRBV14 and J usage is TRBJ2-5; 9 positions agree with TRBD1. CDR3 length: 17 amino acids. With V trimmed by 0 bases and J by 5 bases, 10 bases remained unmatched. Looked up from germline, CDR1 is SGHDN and CDR2 is FVKESK. For the CDR3, the DNA is TGTGCCAGCAGCCAAGATCGGACAGGGGATCTTCGCGAGACCCAGTACTTC. This encodes CASSQDRTGDLRETQYF.

This clonotype was counted ten times or more. The rearrangement uses TRBV10-3 and TRBJ2-5, with TRBD1 matching over 9 bases. Germline lookup yields CDR1 ENHRY and CDR2 SYGVKD. V lost 7 bases, J lost 3 bases, and 3 bases stayed unmatched. This CDR3 comprises 13 residues. CDR3 residues: CAIMGQGEETQYF. CDR3 DNA: TGTGCCATCATGGGACAGGGCGAAGAGACCCAGTACTTC.

There are a few counts of this clonotype. The V gene is TRBV19, the J gene TRBJ1-4, with a tentative D call TRBD1 (5 bases). Germline V gene data show CDR1 as LNHDA and CDR2 as SQIVND (reference sequence). V lost 7 bases and J 7 bases, leaving 16 bases between the germline ends. This CDR3 is 14 amino acids long. The CDR3 loop reads CASTTGVRAEKLFF. The CDR3 DNA is TGTGCCAGTACCACGGGGGTCAGGGCTGAAAAACTGTTTTTT.

This clonotype came up many times. This chain connects TRBV10-2 to TRBJ2-3, with 8 bases fitting TRBD1. The V gene end was trimmed by 4 bases and the J gene end by 2 bases; junction bases not matched to a gene: 8. Germline CDR1 is WSHSY and CDR2 is SAAADI. The CDR3 is 16 residues long. CDR3 amino acids: CASSGHPGQVTDTQYF. The CDR3 nucleotides read TGCGCCAGCAGTGGACATCCGGGACAGGTCACAGATACGCAGTATTTT.

This clonotype has just a few counts. The chain joins TRBV7-3 to TRBJ1-1; D remains unclear. Germline loops: CDR1 SGHTA, CDR2 FQGTGA. Deletions cut 6 bases from V and 1 base from J, with 9 bases between. CDR3 length: 13 amino acids. The DNA for the CDR3 is TGTGCCAGCAGTTCGAGGGCGAACACTGAAGCTTTCTTT. Translating it yields CASSSRANTEAFF.

Of note for this clonotype: With a much larger clone just one base away, this may be a read error. This chain joins TRBV7-8 and TRBJ2-7; 7 bases align to TRBD1. Germline V gives CDR1 SGHVS, CDR2 FQNEAQ. The CDR3 contains 15 residues. CDR3 residues: CTSSPSTGQQYEQYF. Here the CDR3 DNA reads TGTACCAGCAGCCCATCAACGGGACAGCAATACGAGCAGTACTTC.

Ten or more counts support this clonotype. The chain recombines TRBV20-1 with TRBJ2-7, with TRBD2 matching over 12 bases. V was clipped by 3 bases and J by 4 bases; unmatched bases: 7. The germline V gene has CDR1 DFQATT and CDR2 SNEGSKA (reference sequence). This CDR3 spans 15 amino acids. For the CDR3, the DNA is TGCAGTGCTAGGGCCCTAGCGGGAGGGCAATACGAGCAGTACTTC. It translates to CSARALAGGQYEQYF.

There are a few counts of this clonotype. The genes are TRBV20-1 and TRBJ2-1; D is undetermined. CDR1 and CDR2 from the germline V gene are DFQATT and SNEGSKA (reference sequence). Deletions cut 6 bases from V and 4 bases from J, with 16 bases between. This CDR3 spans 14 amino acids. This CDR3 reads CSASSGRIYNEQFF. The CDR3 bases are TGCAGTGCGTCGAGTGGCAGGATTTACAATGAGCAGTTCTTC.

V gene TRBV9 combines with J gene TRBJ1-3, with D possibly TRBD1 on 5 matching bases. The CDR3 extends over 14 amino acids. Germline V gene lookup returns CDR1 SGDLS and CDR2 YYNGEE. Trimming shortened V by 0 bases and J by 2 bases, and 6 bases separated the two germline ends. CDR3 nucleotides: TGTGCCAGCAGCGTAGCGACAGCTGGAAACACCATATATTTT. As protein: CASSVATAGNTIYF.

This clonotype was seen ten or more times. DNA of the CDR3: TGTGCCAGCAGTTCCCAGGGCGGAACCTACGAGCAGTACTTC. It is translated as CASSSQGGTYEQYF. The J gene is TRBJ2-7, the V gene TRBV12-3 or TRBV12-4, with a possible D match to TRBD1 (5 bases). The CDR3 spans 14 residues. Trimming pared 4 bases from V and 2 bases from J, leaving 12 bases between.

The sample holds many counts of this clonotype. The chain couples TRBV28 to TRBJ1-4, with a weak D call TRBD1 (6 bases). The CDR3 covers 15 residues. V was trimmed by 3 bases and J by 3 bases, leaving 11 bases between them. The germline V gene has CDR1 MDHEN and CDR2 SYDVKM. The CDR3 spells CASSFQGKANEKLFF. In DNA form, the CDR3 reads TGTGCCAGCAGTTTTCAGGGGAAGGCTAATGAAAAACTGTTTTTT.

This clonotype was seen ten or more times. The rearrangement uses TRBV7-2 and TRBJ2-7; 12 nucleotides align to TRBD2. Looked up from germline, CDR1 is SGHTA and CDR2 is FQGNSA. The CDR3 sequence is 15 residues long. V was clipped by 4 bases and J by 2 bases; unmatched bases: 3. The CDR3 is CASSYLAGGAYEQYF. CDR3 bases: TGTGCCAGCAGCTATCTAGCGGGAGGGGCCTACGAGCAGTACTTC.

With respect to this clonotype: A read error may produce the germline difference seen at one junction end. The chain combines TRBV7-2 with TRBJ2-7, with 8 bases that match TRBD2. CDR1 and CDR2 (germline): SGHTA, FQGNSA. The CDR3 runs 15 residues. The CDR3 nucleotides are TGTGTCAGCAGCTTAGGGCGGGGGGCGGCCTACGAGCAGTACTTC. This sequence encodes CVSSLGRGAAYEQYF.

Of note for this clonotype: A read error may be the cause here, since a much bigger clone is one base away. This chain links TRBV3-1 with TRBJ2-1, with TRBD2 matching 7 bases. This CDR3 has 13 amino acids. The V gene's germline CDR1 is LGHDT and CDR2 YNNKEL (reference sequence). The CDR3 is CASSQLAANGQFF. The CDR3 DNA is TGTGCCAGCAGCCAACTAGCGGCCAATGGGCAGTTCTTC.

This clonotype came up a few times. The rearrangement joins TRBV2 to TRBJ2-1; TRBD2 agrees at 8 bases. The junction had 5 bases not matched to a gene; V was cut back by 4 bases and J by 9 bases. Germline V gives CDR1 SNHLY, CDR2 FYNNEI. CDR3 size: 13 residues. DNA for the CDR3: TGTGCCAGCAGTGTCCAGGGACTAGGTGAGCAGTTCTTC. It encodes CASSVQGLGEQFF.

This clonotype has a count of ten or more. The V call is TRBV5-1, the J call TRBJ2-3; the D is unclear. Trimming removed 2 bases at V and 5 bases at J, with 12 bases between. The CDR3 runs to 14 residues. The germline V gene has CDR1 SGHRS and CDR2 YFSETQ. This CDR3 is CASSFNSVGDTQYF. DNA of the CDR3: TGCGCCAGCAGCTTCAACTCCGTGGGAGATACGCAGTATTTT.

This clonotype has at least ten counts. The chain is built from TRBV3-1 and TRBJ2-1; possible D gene TRBD1, 5 bases. The V and J ends lost 1 base and 8 bases respectively, with 12 bases between them. CDR3 length: 14 residues. Germline CDR1 reads LGHDT; CDR2 reads YNNKEL (reference sequence). The CDR3 loop is CASSQGGRVDEQFF. The CDR3 DNA is TGTGCCAGCAGCCAAGGGGGCCGGGTTGATGAGCAGTTCTTC.

At least ten counts were recorded for this clonotype. J is TRBJ2-5 and V is TRBV18; TRBD2 is a possible D gene (5 bases). V lost 6 bases and J lost 1, with 12 bases in between. CDR3 length: 14 residues. Germline CDR1 reads KGHSH; CDR2 reads LQKENI. The CDR3 loop reads CASSPRVGQETQYF. The CDR3 nucleotides read TGTGCCAGCTCCCCGAGGGTCGGCCAAGAGACCCAGTACTTC.

This clonotype was seen many times. This rearrangement joins TRBV20-1 to TRBJ1-6, with TRBD1 matching over 7 bases. V gave up 5 bases and J gave up 0 bases; unmatched junction bases: 13. The CDR3 has 18 amino acids. Germline CDR1 is DFQATT and CDR2 is SNEGSKA (reference sequence). The CDR3: CSAGRQGSSSSYNSPLHF. The CDR3 coding sequence is TGCAGTGCTGGTCGACAGGGTTCCTCGAGCTCCTATAATTCACCCCTCCACTTT.

This clonotype was counted a few times. The chain uses TRBV11-2 and TRBJ1-1; D unclear. Trimming pared 0 bases from V and 4 bases from J, leaving 9 bases between. Per the germline V gene, CDR1 is SGHAT and CDR2 is FQNNGV. CDR3 size: 14 residues. Here the CDR3 DNA reads TGTGCCAGCAGCTTAGAGAGGGCGACCACTGAAGCTTTCTTT. Translated, it gives CASSLERATTEAFF.